This T cell receptor beta chain comes out of a study of OX40 agonist ivuxolimab in advanced cancers. In the study overall: Earlier treatment with anti-PD-1, anti-PD-L1 or anti-CTLA-4 was permitted, and under 50% had received some. Partial responses were recorded for three patients, including one with hepatocellular carcinoma and two with cutaneous melanoma.

There are 16 residues in the CDR3. The V and J ends lost 6 bases and 7 bases, in that order; junction bases with no gene match: 10. Germline CDR1 SGHRS, CDR2 YFSETQ. The table came from immunoSEQ multiplex PCR; TCRdb's copy has only in-frame clones and leaves some out. The sample includes about 60,000 clones, around 86% of them seen just once. Notes on the study in general: Part of the nonresponder group also had normalized T-cell clonal expansion that was low. In the 0.1 to 3.0 mg/kg range, CD4+ and CD8+ blood T cells had expanded clonally by week 6.

Concerning this clone itself: Its antigen is not known.

Sequenced here: CD4+ or CD8+ T cells sorted from blood, sampled in a trial of the OX40 agonist ivuxolimab. This chain links TRBV5-1 with TRBJ2-2, with 12 bases that match TRBD1. The receptor was derived from an adult with an advanced solid tumor such as melanoma, head and neck, liver or kidney cancer. The CDR3 loop reads CASTRPGQGAIGELFF. The CDR3 DNA is TGCGCCAGCACTCGTCCGGGACAGGGGGCGATCGGGGAGCTGTTTTTT.